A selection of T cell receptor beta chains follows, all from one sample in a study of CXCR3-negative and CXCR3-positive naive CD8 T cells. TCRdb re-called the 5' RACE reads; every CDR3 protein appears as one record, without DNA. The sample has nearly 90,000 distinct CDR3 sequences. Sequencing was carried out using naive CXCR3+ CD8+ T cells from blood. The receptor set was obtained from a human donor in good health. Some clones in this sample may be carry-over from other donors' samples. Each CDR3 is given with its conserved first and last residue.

CASSYFANTGELFF	TRBV6-5	TRBJ2-2
CATSRDRGNSPLHF	TRBV15	TRBJ1-6
CASKAGGPYEQYF	TRBV19	TRBJ2-7
CASSKTSGFLYEQFF	TRBV21-1	TRBJ2-1
CSARDRENEKLFF	TRBV20-1	TRBJ1-4
CASRGGTGAYNEQFF	TRBV2	TRBJ2-1
CASSLFDYEQYF	TRBV28	TRBJ2-7
CSAAPGSVNNEQFF	TRBV20-1	TRBJ2-1
CASSQRSQETQYF	TRBV7-9	TRBJ2-5
CATSRDLAGVGDYGYTF	TRBV15	TRBJ1-2
CASSGDTGRDEQYF	TRBV27	TRBJ2-7
CSAREPGQGDYSPLHF	TRBV20-1	TRBJ1-6
CASSSEWVAYEQYF	TRBV7-9	TRBJ2-7
CASSLPGDRPNTGELFF	TRBV7-9	TRBJ2-2
CASGEGCGETQYF	TRBV10-1	TRBJ2-5
CASSPPGQRLGRAFF	TRBV9	TRBJ1-1
CASTGTGEFYEQYF	TRBV28	TRBJ2-7
CASSPVVRETNTEAFF	TRBV18	TRBJ1-1
CASSSGTGGLTEAFF	TRBV10-2	TRBJ1-1
CAITLDGSYEQYF	TRBV10-3	TRBJ2-7
CASSIGWGGNEQYF	TRBV19	TRBJ2-7
CASSPRQGALTEAFF	TRBV28	TRBJ1-1
CASSGIIAGDSYNEQFF	TRBV2	TRBJ2-1
CASSSGEGFDEQYF	TRBV7-2	TRBJ2-7
CASSLAGENRAYSLETQYF	TRBV5-5	TRBJ2-5
CASSLMRGPGNEQFF	TRBV28	TRBJ2-1
CASSFTRNNQPQHF	TRBV12-3/TRBV12-4	TRBJ1-5
CASSLIPRAYNEQFF	TRBV7-3	TRBJ2-1
CSVGSGDTGELFF	TRBV29-1	TRBJ2-2
CASEEWINEKLFF	TRBV2	TRBJ1-4
CASSLVPLEVAFF	TRBV5-1	TRBJ1-1
CASRHNPPALAGPEQFF	TRBV7-3	TRBJ2-1
CASTVDRQLLGQETQYF	TRBV21-1	TRBJ2-5
CASSSTVLGQPQHF	TRBV28	TRBJ1-5
CASSLTGETQYF	TRBV5-1	TRBJ2-5
CASSRVRPYEQYF	TRBV28	TRBJ2-7
CASSLLGQNYGYTF	TRBV13	TRBJ1-2
CASSHPGGGFTDTQYF	TRBV27	TRBJ2-3
CASSYGSGSYEQFF	TRBV6-5	TRBJ2-1
CASSSYRDSFNQPQHF	TRBV12-1	TRBJ1-5
CASGGGGEAFF	TRBV7-6	TRBJ1-1
CASSYGAGGNQPQHF	TRBV6-5	TRBJ1-5
CASSQGSVYEQYF	TRBV4-1	TRBJ2-7
CASSFEISTDTQYF	TRBV7-9	TRBJ2-3
CASINRDRGHEQFF	TRBV6-5	TRBJ2-1
CASSQLTPGLEETQYF	TRBV14	TRBJ2-5
CASSLKGAMNEQFF	TRBV27	TRBJ2-1
CSVEVGTGYEQYF	TRBV29-1	TRBJ2-7
CASSYRDTEAFF	TRBV19	TRBJ1-1
CASRAGGHEQYF	TRBV19	TRBJ2-7
CASSSLRIPHNEQFF	TRBV11-1	TRBJ2-1
CASSFDSSYEQYF	TRBV28	TRBJ2-7
CASSPPGLGHNEQFF	TRBV4-1	TRBJ2-1
CASSSGTSGRALSYNEQFF	TRBV7-2	TRBJ2-1
CASSGYSNQPRHF	TRBV2	TRBJ1-5
CASSQESGDSAYEQYF	TRBV4-1	TRBJ2-7
CAWRGGADPTGELFF	TRBV30	TRBJ2-2